The rows below give T cell receptor beta chains drawn from one sample of a study of cytomegalovirus exposure and HLA in healthy donors. Some clones are missing from TCRdb's copy, which holds only in-frame ones; the method was immunoSEQ multiplex PCR. The data hold some 120,000 clones, with 73% observed a single time. The specimen sequenced was PBMCs. Every receptor here comes from a woman between 40 and 55 years old in good health and CMV-seronegative. Each CDR3 is given with its conserved first and last residue. Each record gives: D gene, V gene, clone size, J gene, CDR3 protein, CDR3 DNA. A D gene is named only where the DNA matches it firmly. Where a row states a size, it is once, few, many or the class of an expanded clone; other rows omit it.

D: TRBD2
V: TRBV6-1
size: -
J: TRBJ2-7
CDR3: CASSVGVAGGYEQYF
DNA: TGTGCCAGCAGTGTGGGAGTAGCGGGGGGCTACGAGCAGTACTTC

D: TRBD1
V: TRBV7-2
size: -
J: TRBJ1-5
CDR3: CASSGQASNQPQHF
DNA: TGTGCCAGCAGCGGACAGGCTAGCAATCAGCCCCAGCATTTT

D: -
V: TRBV20-1
size: few
J: TRBJ2-3
CDR3: CSAPTGNTQYF
DNA: TGCAGTGCCCCGACAGGAAATACGCAGTATTTT

D: TRBD1
V: TRBV2
size: -
J: TRBJ1-5
CDR3: CASSRQGSSGQPQHF
DNA: TGTGCCAGCAGTAGACAGGGCTCCTCGGGTCAGCCCCAGCATTTT

D: TRBD1
V: TRBV7-2
size: -
J: TRBJ2-7
CDR3: CASSLLYRGYEQYF
DNA: TGTGCCAGCAGCTTATTGTACAGGGGATACGAGCAGTACTTC

D: TRBD2
V: TRBV27
size: -
J: TRBJ2-2
CDR3: CASRLAGGPSGGELFF
DNA: TGTGCCAGCAGACTAGCGGGGGGCCCCTCCGGCGGGGAGCTGTTTTTT

D: -
V: TRBV9
size: -
J: TRBJ1-1
CDR3: CASSVDPNSYTEAFF
DNA: TGTGCCAGCAGCGTAGATCCAAACTCCTACACTGAAGCTTTCTTT

D: -
V: TRBV5-1
size: -
J: TRBJ1-3
CDR3: CASSLAGRWSGNTIYF
DNA: TGCGCCAGCAGCTTGGCCGGTCGTTGGTCCGGAAACACCATATATTTT

D: -
V: TRBV6-4
size: -
J: TRBJ1-2
CDR3: CASSDSMGSGYTF
DNA: TGTGCCAGCAGTGACTCCATGGGCAGTGGCTACACCTTC

D: TRBD2
V: TRBV6-1
size: -
J: TRBJ2-7
CDR3: CASLTRGTYEQYF
DNA: TGTGCCAGCCTTACGCGGGGGACTTACGAGCAGTACTTC

D: -
V: TRBV27
size: -
J: TRBJ1-4
CDR3: CASSLQGFGEKLFF
DNA: TGTGCCAGCAGTCTCCAGGGGTTTGGTGAAAAACTGTTTTTT

D: TRBD2
V: TRBV7-2
size: -
J: TRBJ2-7
CDR3: CASSLVGTSGLSSYEQYF
DNA: TGTGCCAGCAGCTTAGTAGGGACTAGCGGGTTGAGCTCCTACGAGCAGTACTTC

D: -
V: TRBV7-9
size: -
J: TRBJ1-3
CDR3: CASSPPQSGNTIYF
DNA: TGTGCCAGCAGCCCCCCCCAGTCTGGAAACACCATATATTTT

D: -
V: TRBV21-1
size: -
J: TRBJ2-7
CDR3: CASTPLAGGLYEQYF
DNA: TGTGCCAGCACCCCACTAGCGGGGGGGCTCTACGAGCAGTACTTC

D: -
V: TRBV6-1
size: -
J: TRBJ2-5
CDR3: CASRGGPETQYF
DNA: TGTGCCAGCAGGGGGGGTCCGGAGACCCAGTACTTC

D: TRBD2
V: TRBV7-2
size: -
J: TRBJ2-3
CDR3: CATTGLAGGWGTDTQYF
DNA: TGTGCCACCACGGGACTAGCGGGAGGTTGGGGCACAGATACGCAGTATTTT

D: -
V: TRBV7-9
size: -
J: TRBJ2-1
CDR3: CASSSGINEQFF
DNA: TGTGCCAGCAGCTCCGGGATCAATGAGCAGTTCTTC

D: -
V: TRBV7-2
size: -
J: TRBJ2-7
CDR3: CASSPPGRAYEQYF
DNA: TGTGCCAGCAGCCCCCCCGGCAGGGCCTACGAGCAGTACTTC

D: -
V: TRBV28
size: -
J: TRBJ2-7
CDR3: CASSPSPGGEASYEQYF
DNA: TGTGCCAGCAGTCCTTCCCCAGGCGGGGAGGCCTCCTACGAGCAGTACTTC

D: -
V: TRBV5-1
size: -
J: TRBJ1-2
CDR3: CASSLLQGNNYGYTF
DNA: TGCGCCAGCAGCTTACTTCAGGGTAATAACTATGGCTACACCTTC

D: -
V: TRBV9
size: few
J: TRBJ2-2
CDR3: CASSPPGTLNTGELFF
DNA: TGTGCCAGCAGCCCCCCCGGGACATTGAACACCGGGGAGCTGTTTTTT

D: -
V: TRBV27
size: -
J: TRBJ2-7
CDR3: CASSLGGAEQYF
DNA: TGTGCCAGCAGTTTAGGGGGGGCCGAGCAGTACTTC

D: -
V: TRBV5-1
size: once
J: TRBJ1-1
CDR3: CASSLVVRGAGRTEAFF
DNA: TGCGCCAGCAGCTTGGTTGTCAGGGGCGCCGGTAGGACTGAAGCTTTCTTT

D: -
V: TRBV7-9
size: -
J: TRBJ1-1
CDR3: CSSSPDRHTNEAFF
DNA: TGTTCCAGCAGTCCCGACAGGCATACCAATGAAGCTTTCTTT

D: -
V: TRBV5-4
size: -
J: TRBJ2-1
CDR3: CASSLNSGSYNEQFF
DNA: TGTGCCAGCAGCTTGAACAGCGGCTCCTACAATGAGCAGTTCTTC

D: -
V: TRBV6-1
size: few
J: TRBJ2-5
CDR3: CASSPSDFQETQYF
DNA: TGTGCCAGCAGCCCCTCCGACTTCCAAGAGACCCAGTACTTC

D: -
V: TRBV7-9
size: -
J: TRBJ1-3
CDR3: CASSLSLSGNTIYF
DNA: TGTGCCAGCAGCTTGTCACTTTCTGGAAACACCATATATTTT

D: TRBD2
V: TRBV7-9
size: -
J: TRBJ2-3
CDR3: CSSSPMGLAADTQYF
DNA: TGTTCCAGCAGCCCCATGGGACTAGCGGCAGATACGCAGTATTTT

D: -
V: TRBV2
size: few
J: TRBJ1-2
CDR3: CASSDRVGTF
DNA: TGTGCCAGCAGTGACAGGGTGGGCACCTTC

D: -
V: TRBV19
size: -
J: TRBJ2-7
CDR3: CASSGAGVEQYF
DNA: TGTGCCAGTAGTGGGGCAGGGGTCGAGCAGTACTTC

D: TRBD1
V: TRBV28
size: -
J: TRBJ1-2
CDR3: CASSLLDRGLNYGYTF
DNA: TGTGCCAGCAGTCTGCTGGACAGGGGCCTGAACTATGGTTACACCTTC

D: -
V: TRBV6-4
size: once
J: TRBJ2-7
CDR3: CASTPLRSAAYEQYF
DNA: TGTGCCAGCACCCCCTTGAGGTCAGCCGCCTACGAGCAGTACTTC

D: TRBD1
V: TRBV5-6
size: few
J: TRBJ2-2
CDR3: CASSYDQRTGRTGELFF
DNA: TGTGCCAGCAGCTATGACCAGCGGACAGGGAGGACCGGGGAGCTGTTTTTT

D: TRBD1
V: TRBV5-4
size: -
J: TRBJ1-4
CDR3: CASSFPGQSYEKLFF
DNA: TGTGCCAGCAGCTTTCCGGGACAGTCATATGAAAAACTGTTTTTT

D: TRBD1
V: TRBV5-1
size: -
J: TRBJ2-7
CDR3: CASSPTARTGVGEQYF
DNA: TGCGCCAGCAGCCCGACCGCCCGGACAGGGGTGGGCGAGCAGTACTTC

D: TRBD1
V: TRBV7-2
size: -
J: TRBJ2-2
CDR3: CASSFLDTGVAGELFF
DNA: TGTGCCAGCAGCTTTCTAGACACAGGGGTTGCCGGGGAGCTGTTTTTT

D: -
V: TRBV4-2
size: -
J: TRBJ1-2
CDR3: CASSQEGDTAVGGYTF
DNA: TGTGCCAGCAGCCAAGAAGGGGACACCGCAGTAGGAGGCTACACCTTC

D: TRBD2
V: TRBV10-3
size: -
J: TRBJ2-3
CDR3: CAIRGGNTQYF
DNA: TGTGCCATCAGGGGGGGGAATACGCAGTATTTT

D: -
V: TRBV27
size: -
J: TRBJ1-1
CDR3: CASSLSKTAGTEAFF
DNA: TGTGCCAGCAGTTTATCGAAGACAGCTGGTACTGAAGCTTTCTTT

D: -
V: TRBV6-4
size: few
J: TRBJ1-2
CDR3: CASRNGRDIDPANYGYTF
DNA: TGTGCCAGCAGGAACGGACGGGACATAGATCCAGCTAACTATGGCTACACCTTC

D: -
V: TRBV5-4
size: -
J: TRBJ2-6
CDR3: CASSLVQAGANVLTF
DNA: TGTGCCAGCAGCTTGGTTCAGGCTGGGGCCAACGTCCTGACTTTC

D: -
V: TRBV19
size: -
J: TRBJ2-2
CDR3: CASSSIYAGELFF
DNA: TGTGCCAGTAGTAGTATCTACGCCGGGGAGCTGTTTTTT

D: -
V: TRBV5-1
size: few
J: TRBJ2-7
CDR3: CASSLRLENYEQYF
DNA: TGCGCCAGCAGCTTGCGCCTAGAGAACTACGAGCAGTACTTC

D: TRBD2
V: TRBV13
size: -
J: TRBJ2-7
CDR3: CASSLGLAGTSSYEQYF
DNA: TGTGCCAGCAGCTTAGGGCTAGCGGGGACCAGCTCCTACGAGCAGTACTTC

D: TRBD1
V: TRBV11-2
size: -
J: TRBJ1-4
CDR3: CASSLVGTGAEKLFF
DNA: TGTGCCAGCAGCTTAGTTGGGACAGGGGCTGAAAAACTGTTTTTT